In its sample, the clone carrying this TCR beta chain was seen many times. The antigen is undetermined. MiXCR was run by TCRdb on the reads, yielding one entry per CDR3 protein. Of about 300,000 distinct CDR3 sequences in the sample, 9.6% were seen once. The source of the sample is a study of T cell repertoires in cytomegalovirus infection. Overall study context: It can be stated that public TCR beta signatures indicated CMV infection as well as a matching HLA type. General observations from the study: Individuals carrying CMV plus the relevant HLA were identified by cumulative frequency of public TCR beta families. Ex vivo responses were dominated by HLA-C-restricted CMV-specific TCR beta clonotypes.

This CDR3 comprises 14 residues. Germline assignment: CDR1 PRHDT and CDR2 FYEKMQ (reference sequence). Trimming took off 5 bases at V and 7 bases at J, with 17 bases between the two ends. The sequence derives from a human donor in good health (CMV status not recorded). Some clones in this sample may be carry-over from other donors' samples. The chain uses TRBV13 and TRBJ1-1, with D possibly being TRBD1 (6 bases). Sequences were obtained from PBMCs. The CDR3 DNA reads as TGTGCCAGCAGCACCCACCTGACAGGAGATGAAGCTTTCTTT. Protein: CASSTHLTGDEAFF.